Listed below are T cell receptor beta chains from one sample, sequenced in a study of blood T cells in healthy people across ages. In TCRdb, the 5' RACE reads were re-called with MiXCR into one record per CDR3 protein. The sample gives approximately 780,000 distinct CDR3 sequences, approximately 24% of which show up once; about 3% is in the top ten. In addition, the sample was reused for a study of T cells of mothers and their children.

The material sequenced was blood. These receptors were obtained from a boy aged 5-17 years in good health. CDR3s include the opening cysteine and the closing phenylalanine or tryptophan. Each record gives: clone size, D gene, J gene, V gene, CDR3 protein, CDR3 DNA. D genes are given only for firm matches. The size entry is marked missing in some rows and otherwise reads once, few, many or a size class.

>.|.|TRBJ2-3|TRBV5-1
CASSAGSTDTQYF
TGCGCCAGCAGCGCGGGATCTACAGATACGCAGTATTTT
>.|TRBD2|TRBJ2-3|TRBV4-3
CASSLLAGAGSTDTQYF
TGCGCCAGCAGCCTACTAGCGGGGGCTGGCAGCACAGATACGCAGTATTTT
>few|.|TRBJ2-1|TRBV5-1
CASSSDPGTNNEQFF
TGCGCCAGCAGCTCGGACCCGGGGACCAACAATGAGCAGTTCTTC
>few|.|TRBJ2-1|TRBV20-1
CSAKGPRSYNEQFF
TGCAGTGCCAAGGGCCCCCGCTCCTACAATGAGCAGTTCTTC
>.|.|TRBJ2-7|TRBV20-1
CSARDFTDYEQYF
TGCAGTGCTAGAGATTTTACAGATTACGAGCAGTACTTC
>many|.|TRBJ1-2|TRBV29-1
CSVFQQEYGYTF
TGCAGCGTTTTTCAACAGGAATATGGCTACACCTTC
>.|TRBD1|TRBJ1-4|TRBV3-1
CASSPTGNEKLFF
TGTGCCAGCAGCCCGACAGGGAATGAAAAACTGTTTTTT
>.|TRBD2|TRBJ2-1|TRBV9
CASSGFRTSGGNEQFF
TGTGCCAGCAGTGGATTCCGGACTAGCGGGGGCAATGAGCAGTTCTTC
>.|.|TRBJ1-1|TRBV6-1
CASSARDRLTEAFF
TGTGCCAGCAGTGCCCGGGACCGCCTCACTGAAGCTTTCTTT
>.|.|TRBJ2-1|TRBV5-5
CASSPEDVLNEQFF
TGTGCCAGCAGCCCGGAAGACGTCCTAAATGAGCAGTTCTTC
>.|TRBD2|TRBJ2-7|TRBV3-1
CASSQEGLAGISYEQYF
TGTGCCAGCAGCCAAGAAGGGCTAGCGGGAATCTCCTACGAGCAGTACTTC
>.|TRBD1|TRBJ2-1|TRBV9
CASSVGQGAVNEQFF
TGTGCCAGCAGCGTAGGTCAGGGGGCGGTCAATGAGCAGTTCTTC
>.|.|TRBJ2-1|TRBV20-1
CSARSLGSYNEQFF
TGCAGTGCTCGGAGCTTGGGGTCCTACAATGAGCAGTTCTTC
>.|.|TRBJ2-7|TRBV29-1
CSVLNQGRSDEQYF
TGCAGCGTCCTGAACCAAGGGAGATCCGACGAGCAGTACTTC
>few|TRBD2|TRBJ2-5|TRBV20-1
CSAFSGEGETQYF
TGCAGTGCTTTTAGCGGGGAGGGGGAGACCCAGTACTTC
>.|.|TRBJ2-7|TRBV4-1
CASSQALSSYEQYF
TGCGCCAGCAGCCAAGCGCTCAGCTCCTACGAGCAGTACTTC
>.|.|TRBJ2-6|TRBV5-6
CASSLALLSGANVLTF
TGTGCCAGCAGCTTGGCCCTCCTATCTGGGGCCAACGTCCTGACTTTC
>few|TRBD1|TRBJ2-1|TRBV15
CASSRSQGDNEQFF
TGTGCCTCCAGCAGATCGCAGGGGGACAATGAGCAGTTCTTC
>.|.|TRBJ2-1|TRBV21-1
CASSKDGKEGSSYNEQFF
TGTGCCAGCAGCAAAGATGGTAAGGAGGGTAGCTCCTACAATGAGCAGTTCTTC
>.|.|TRBJ1-1|TRBV29-1
CSVEQTNTEAFF
TGCAGCGTTGAGCAGACGAACACTGAAGCTTTCTTT
>few|.|TRBJ2-1|TRBV24-1
CATSDSKQGVNEQFF
TGTGCCACCAGTGATTCAAAACAGGGCGTCAATGAGCAGTTCTTC
>few|.|TRBJ2-7|TRBV18
CASSLRDGGSYEQYF
TGTGCCAGCTCGCTTCGGGACGGAGGATCCTACGAGCAGTACTTC
>few|TRBD1|TRBJ1-2|TRBV4-2
CASSQAQGGGYTF
TGTGCCAGCAGCCAAGCACAGGGGGGTGGCTACACCTTC
>few|TRBD1|TRBJ2-7|TRBV4-1
CASSQVGQTTYEQYF
TGCGCCAGCAGCCAAGTGGGACAGACTACGTACGAGCAGTACTTC
>.|.|TRBJ1-4|TRBV11-2
CASSAVRMGEKLFF
TGTGCCAGCAGTGCCGTAAGAATGGGGGAAAAACTGTTTTTT
>few|.|TRBJ1-5|TRBV12-3/TRBV12-4
CASTGGRGGQPQHF
TGTGCCAGCACCGGGGGCAGGGGAGGCCAGCCCCAGCATTTT
>few|.|TRBJ1-5|TRBV9
CASSALGHSNQPQHF
TGTGCCAGCAGCGCCTTAGGGCATAGCAATCAGCCCCAGCATTTT
>few|.|TRBJ1-1|TRBV7-9
CASSDYVNTEAFF
TGTGCCAGCAGCGATTATGTGAACACTGAAGCTTTCTTT
>.|.|TRBJ1-5|TRBV27
CASRLSRVGSAQHF
TGTGCCAGCAGATTATCTCGCGTCGGGTCAGCCCAGCATTTT
>once|.|TRBJ2-3|TRBV7-9
CASRNSLVTDTQYF
TGTGCCAGCCGCAACTCATTAGTGACAGATACGCAGTATTTT
>once|.|TRBJ2-1|TRBV20-1
CSARATRGTNEQFF
TGCAGTGCTAGGGCGACTAGAGGGACCAATGAGCAGTTCTTC
>.|.|TRBJ2-5|TRBV4-1
CVSSQYSVRGQETQYF
TGCGTCAGCAGCCAGTATAGTGTGAGAGGCCAAGAGACCCAGTACTTC
>.|.|TRBJ2-5|TRBV5-1
CASSRQGVGQETQYF
TGCGCCAGCAGCCGGCAGGGAGTGGGGCAAGAGACCCAGTACTTC
>.|TRBD1|TRBJ2-7|TRBV10-3
CAISESAGGRGEQYF
TGTGCCATCAGTGAGTCCGCAGGGGGCAGGGGCGAGCAGTACTTC
>.|TRBD1|TRBJ1-6|TRBV20-1
CSAILGRQGAGSPLHF
TGCAGTGCTATCCTAGGGAGACAGGGGGCTGGTTCACCCCTCCACTTT
>few|TRBD1|TRBJ2-5|TRBV10-3
CAISPGTEETQYF
TGTGCCATCAGCCCCGGGACAGAAGAGACCCAGTACTTC
>few|.|TRBJ1-2|TRBV12-3/TRBV12-4
CASSLVAGRSGYTF
TGTGCCAGCAGTTTAGTCGCGGGGCGTTCGGGCTACACCTTC
>.|.|TRBJ1-1|TRBV3-1
CASSQEGRAAEAFF
TGTGCCAGCAGCCAAGAAGGTAGGGCAGCTGAAGCTTTCTTT
>.|.|TRBJ2-7|TRBV29-1
CSVAEGLEQYF
TGCAGCGTTGCTGAGGGGCTTGAGCAGTACTTC
>.|.|TRBJ1-1|TRBV7-6
CASSLGVGSGEAFF
TGTGCCAGCAGCTTAGGGGTGGGGTCGGGTGAAGCTTTCTTT
>many|.|TRBJ2-5|TRBV6-1
CASSEGTQETQYF
TGTGCCAGCAGCGAGGGGACCCAAGAGACCCAGTACTTC